The entry that follows covers one T cell receptor beta chain sequence. No antigen is known for it. The record originates from a study of T cells in Graves' hyperthyroidism and ophthalmopathy. The study, taken as a whole, reports: Also found in blood were most expanded thyroid clonotypes above 0.001.

Regions amplified from RNA transcripts were the TCR beta CDR3 regions. RT-PCR in the first round (using the HTBI primer set) targeted the TCR CDR3. A single record per CDR3 protein comes from TCRdb applying MiXCR to the multiplex PCR reads. Counted here are 660,000 or so distinct CDR3 sequences, 20% to 25% occurring once; the ten biggest clones make up approximately 30%. Pregnant or lactating patients were excluded, as were those with uncontrolled infection or other autoimmune disease. Diagnoses were made from clinical symptoms, serum measures (thyroxine and TRAb), thyroid ultrasound and orbital computed tomography. This TCR was recovered from a young man with Graves' ophthalmopathy. The specimen sequenced was blood.

Written as DNA, the CDR3 is TGCAGTGTGGAGAAAAGTTTAGCCAAAAACATTCAGTACTTC. Protein: CSVEKSLAKNIQYF. The rearrangement uses TRBV20-1 and TRBJ2-4; D ambiguous. The V gene's germline CDR1 is DFQATT and CDR2 SNEGSKA (reference sequence). Trimming removed 7 bases from V and 0 bases from J, with 13 bases in between. CDR3 size: 14 residues.